This TCR beta chain was obtained from a study of T cell clusters in autoimmune cytopenias. Per the germline V gene, CDR1 is LNHDA and CDR2 is SQIVND (reference sequence). This CDR3 contains 13 residues. A word on this clonotype: The antigen remains undetermined.

Whole-study results and caveats: TRB repertoire shifts in secondary cytopenia and chronic lymphocytic leukemia mostly reflected lymphoma, not autoimmunity.

TRB was amplified by touch-down multiplex PCR, primer pools A and B combined. After re-calling the multiplex PCR reads, TCRdb lists one entry per CDR3 protein, DNA absent. This listing includes 9,500 to 11,000 distinct CDR3 sequences. Each sample's input was 250 ng genomic DNA, some 40,000 genome equivalents. These data were also filed under a second study, of T cell repertoires in aging, cancer and after chemotherapy. As that report states: Donor ages fell into six groups from 30 or younger up to 70 or older. Clear clonal overlap appeared across healthy donor samples taken over several months to years. Across the chemotherapy interval, each cancer cohort showed higher median generation probability, suggesting thymic rebound.

V is TRBV19 and J is TRBJ1-5. This clonotype was sampled from a human donor in good health. What was sequenced was peripheral blood. Here the CDR3 reads CASSIVWDQPQHF. The variable domain in full, with the rest retrieved from reference TRBV19 and TRBJ1-5, is DGGITQSPKYLFRKEGQNVTLSCEQNLNHDAMYWYRQDPGQGLRLIYYSQIVNDFQKGDIAEGYSVSREKKESFPLTVTSAQKNPTAFYLCASSIVWDQPQHFGDGTRLSIL.